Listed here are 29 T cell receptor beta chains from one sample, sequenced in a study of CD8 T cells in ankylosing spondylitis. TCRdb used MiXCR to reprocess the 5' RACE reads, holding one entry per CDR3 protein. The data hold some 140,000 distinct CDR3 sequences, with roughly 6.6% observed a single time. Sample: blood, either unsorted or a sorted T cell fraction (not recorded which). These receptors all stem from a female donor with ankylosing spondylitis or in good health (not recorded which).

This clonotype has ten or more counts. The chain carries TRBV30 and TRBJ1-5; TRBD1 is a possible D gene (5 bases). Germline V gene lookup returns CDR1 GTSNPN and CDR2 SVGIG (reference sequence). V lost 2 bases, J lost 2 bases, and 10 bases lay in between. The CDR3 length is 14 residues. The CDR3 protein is CAWSPWDGNQPQHF. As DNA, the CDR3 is TGTGCCTGGAGTCCATGGGACGGCAATCAGCCCCAGCATTTT.

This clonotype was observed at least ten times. The CDR3 coding sequence is TGTGCCAGCAGCCCCCGGGGTGTTAGCACAGATACGCAGTATTTT. Protein sequence: CASSPRGVSTDTQYF. This rearrangement joins TRBV9 to TRBJ2-3, with TRBD2 as a possible D gene (5 bases). There are 15 residues in the CDR3. The V and J ends lost 4 bases and 0 bases respectively, with 12 bases between them. In germline, CDR1 is SGDLS, CDR2 YYNGEE.

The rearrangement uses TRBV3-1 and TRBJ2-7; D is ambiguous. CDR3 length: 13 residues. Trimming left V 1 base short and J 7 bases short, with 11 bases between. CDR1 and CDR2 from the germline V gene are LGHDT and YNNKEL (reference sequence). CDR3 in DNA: TGTGCCAGCAGCCAAGTTAACTACATGGAGCAGTACTTC. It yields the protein CASSQVNYMEQYF.

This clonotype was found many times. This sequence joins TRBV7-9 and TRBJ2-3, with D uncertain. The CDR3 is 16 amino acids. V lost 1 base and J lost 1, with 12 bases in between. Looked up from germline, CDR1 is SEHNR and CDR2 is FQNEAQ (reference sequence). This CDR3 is CASSLERALRTDTQYF. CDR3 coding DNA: TGTGCCAGCAGCTTAGAGAGAGCTCTCCGCACAGATACGCAGTATTTT.

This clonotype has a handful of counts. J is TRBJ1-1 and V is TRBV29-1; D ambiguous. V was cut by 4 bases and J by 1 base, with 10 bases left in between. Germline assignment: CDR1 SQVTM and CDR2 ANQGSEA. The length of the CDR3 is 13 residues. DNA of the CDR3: TGCAGCGTTGGCCCCAGATGGAACACTGAAGCTTTCTTT. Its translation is CSVGPRWNTEAFF.

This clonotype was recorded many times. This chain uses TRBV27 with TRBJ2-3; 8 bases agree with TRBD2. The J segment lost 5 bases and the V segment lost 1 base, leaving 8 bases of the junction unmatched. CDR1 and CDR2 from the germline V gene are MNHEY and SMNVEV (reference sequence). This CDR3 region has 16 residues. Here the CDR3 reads CASSLFPGGLEDTQYF. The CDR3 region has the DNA TGTGCCAGCAGTTTATTTCCGGGGGGGCTGGAAGATACGCAGTATTTT.

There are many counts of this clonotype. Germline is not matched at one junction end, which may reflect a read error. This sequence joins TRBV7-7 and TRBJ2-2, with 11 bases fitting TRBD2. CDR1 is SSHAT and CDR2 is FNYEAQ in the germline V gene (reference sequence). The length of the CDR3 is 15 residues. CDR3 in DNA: TGTGCTAGCAGCCTTAGACTAGCGGGGCCCGGGGAGCTGTTTTTT. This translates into CASSLRLAGPGELFF.

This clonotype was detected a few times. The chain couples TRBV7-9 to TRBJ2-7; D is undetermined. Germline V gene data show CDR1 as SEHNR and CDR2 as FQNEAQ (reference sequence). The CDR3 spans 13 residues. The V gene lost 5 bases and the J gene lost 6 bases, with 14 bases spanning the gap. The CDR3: CASSPRAQSEQYF. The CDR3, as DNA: TGTGCCAGCAGCCCCCGCGCACAGAGCGAGCAGTACTTC. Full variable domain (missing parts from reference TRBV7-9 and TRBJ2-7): DTGVSQNPRHKITKRGQNVTFRCDPISEHNRLYWYRQTLGQGPEFLTYFQNEAQLEKSRLLSDRFSAERPKGSFSTLEIQRTEQGDSAMYLCASSPRAQSEQYFGPGTRLTVT.

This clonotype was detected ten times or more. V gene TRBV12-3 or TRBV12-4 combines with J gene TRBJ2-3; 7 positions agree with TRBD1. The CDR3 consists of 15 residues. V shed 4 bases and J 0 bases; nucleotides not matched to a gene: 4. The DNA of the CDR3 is TGTGCCAGCAGTTCCGGACAGGCGAGCACAGATACGCAGTATTTT. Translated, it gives CASSSGQASTDTQYF.

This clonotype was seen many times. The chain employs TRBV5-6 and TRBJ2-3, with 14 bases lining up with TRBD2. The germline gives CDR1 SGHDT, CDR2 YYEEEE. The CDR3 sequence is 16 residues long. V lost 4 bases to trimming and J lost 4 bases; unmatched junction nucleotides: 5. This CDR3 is CASSLGLAGVADTQYF. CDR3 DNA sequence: TGTGCCAGCAGCCTGGGACTAGCGGGGGTGGCAGATACGCAGTATTTT.

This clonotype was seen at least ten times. The chain's CDR3 is CAISKPGTGVYGYTF. For the CDR3, the DNA is TGTGCCATCAGTAAGCCCGGGACAGGGGTCTATGGCTACACCTTC. This chain links TRBV10-3 with TRBJ1-2, with 10 bases identical to TRBD1. Germline V gene lookup returns CDR1 ENHRY and CDR2 SYGVKD. Losses at the gene ends were 5 bases for V and 4 bases for J; bases not matched to a gene: 7. This CDR3 is built from 15 residues.

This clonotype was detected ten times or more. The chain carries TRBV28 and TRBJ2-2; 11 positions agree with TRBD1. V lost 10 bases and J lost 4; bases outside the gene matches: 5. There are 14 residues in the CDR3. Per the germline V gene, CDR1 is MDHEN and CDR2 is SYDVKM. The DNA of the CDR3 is TGTGCCATTCCCGGGACAGGGGGCACCGGGGAGCTGTTTTTT. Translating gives CAIPGTGGTGELFF.

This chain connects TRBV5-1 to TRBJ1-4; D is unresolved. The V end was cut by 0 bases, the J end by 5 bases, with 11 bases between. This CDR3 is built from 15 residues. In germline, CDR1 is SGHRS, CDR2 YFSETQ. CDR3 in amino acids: CASSLGGQINEKLFF. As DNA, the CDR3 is TGCGCCAGCAGCTTGGGTGGGCAGATCAATGAAAAACTGTTTTTT.

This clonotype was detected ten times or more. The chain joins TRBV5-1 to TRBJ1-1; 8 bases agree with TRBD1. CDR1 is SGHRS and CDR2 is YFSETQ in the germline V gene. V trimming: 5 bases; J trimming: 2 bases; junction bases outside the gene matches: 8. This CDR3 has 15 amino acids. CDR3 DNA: TGCGCCAGCAGTTTGAGGACAGGGTTCAACACTGAAGCTTTCTTT. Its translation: CASSLRTGFNTEAFF.

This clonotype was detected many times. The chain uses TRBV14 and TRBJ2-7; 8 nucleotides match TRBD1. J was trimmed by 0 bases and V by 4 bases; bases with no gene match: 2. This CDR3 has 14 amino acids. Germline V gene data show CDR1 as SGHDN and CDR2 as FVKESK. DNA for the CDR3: TGTGCCAGCAGCCCGACAGGGGTCTCCTACGAGCAGTACTTC. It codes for CASSPTGVSYEQYF.

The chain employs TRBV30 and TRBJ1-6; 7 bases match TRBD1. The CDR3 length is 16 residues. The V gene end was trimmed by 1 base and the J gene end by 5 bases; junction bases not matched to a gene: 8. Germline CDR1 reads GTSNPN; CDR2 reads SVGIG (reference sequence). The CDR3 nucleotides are TGTGCCTGGAGTGCAGGGGGGGTAGTCCATAATTCACCCCTCCACTTT. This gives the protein CAWSAGGVVHNSPLHF.

CDR3 DNA: TGTGCCAGCAGGGAGGGGACAGGGAAAAACATTCAGTACTTC. Protein sequence: CASREGTGKNIQYF. The J gene is TRBJ2-4, the V gene TRBV2, with TRBD1 matching over 9 bases. Looked up from germline, CDR1 is SNHLY and CDR2 is FYNNEI. The CDR3 sequence is 14 residues long. V dropped 6 bases and J dropped 4; count of bases not matched to a gene: 4.

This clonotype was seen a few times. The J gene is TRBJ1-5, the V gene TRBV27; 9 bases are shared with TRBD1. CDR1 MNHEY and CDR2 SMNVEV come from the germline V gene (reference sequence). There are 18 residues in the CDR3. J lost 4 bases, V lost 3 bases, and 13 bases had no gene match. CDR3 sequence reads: CASSFLGQGQWGNQPQHF. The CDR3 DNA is TGTGCCAGCAGTTTTTTGGGACAGGGTCAGTGGGGGAATCAGCCCCAGCATTTT.

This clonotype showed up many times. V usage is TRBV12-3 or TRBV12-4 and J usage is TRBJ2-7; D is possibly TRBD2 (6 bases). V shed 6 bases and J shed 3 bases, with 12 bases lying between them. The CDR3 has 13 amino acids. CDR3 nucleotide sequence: TGTGCCAGCAGACGCCGGGAGCTCTACGAGCAGTACTTC. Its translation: CASRRRELYEQYF.

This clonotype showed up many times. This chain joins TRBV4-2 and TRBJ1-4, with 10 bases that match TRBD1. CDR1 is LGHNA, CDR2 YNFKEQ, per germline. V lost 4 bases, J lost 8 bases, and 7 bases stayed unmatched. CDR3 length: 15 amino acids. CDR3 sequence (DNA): TGTGCCAGCAGCCTAAAGGGACAGGGGTTCGAAAAACTGTTTTTT. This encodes CASSLKGQGFEKLFF.

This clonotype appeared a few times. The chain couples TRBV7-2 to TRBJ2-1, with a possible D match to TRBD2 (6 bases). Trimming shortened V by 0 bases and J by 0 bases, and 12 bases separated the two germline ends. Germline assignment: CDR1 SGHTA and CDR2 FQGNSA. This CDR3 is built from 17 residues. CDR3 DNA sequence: TGTGCCAGCAGCTTAGCTGGAGGGTGGAGCTCCTACAATGAGCAGTTCTTC. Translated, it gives CASSLAGGWSSYNEQFF.

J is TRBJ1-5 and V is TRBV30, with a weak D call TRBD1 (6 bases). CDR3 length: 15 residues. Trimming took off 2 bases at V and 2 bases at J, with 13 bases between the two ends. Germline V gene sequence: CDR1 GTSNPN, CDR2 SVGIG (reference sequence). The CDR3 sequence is CAWSPPRGGNQPQHF. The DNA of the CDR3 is TGTGCCTGGAGTCCCCCGAGGGGGGGCAATCAGCCCCAGCATTTT.

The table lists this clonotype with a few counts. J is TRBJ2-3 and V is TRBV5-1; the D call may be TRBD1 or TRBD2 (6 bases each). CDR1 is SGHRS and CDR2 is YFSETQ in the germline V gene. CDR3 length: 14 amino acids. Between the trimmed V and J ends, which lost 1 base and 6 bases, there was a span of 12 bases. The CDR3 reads CASSLNGGLDTQYF. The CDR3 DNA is TGCGCCAGCAGCTTGAACGGGGGCCTCGATACGCAGTATTTT.

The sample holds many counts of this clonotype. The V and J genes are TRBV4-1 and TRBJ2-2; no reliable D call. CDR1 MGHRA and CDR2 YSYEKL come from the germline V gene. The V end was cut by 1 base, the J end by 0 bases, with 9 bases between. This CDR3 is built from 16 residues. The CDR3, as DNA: TGCGCCAGCAGCCAAGGGGTGGGGACGAACACCGGGGAGCTGTTTTTT. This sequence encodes CASSQGVGTNTGELFF.

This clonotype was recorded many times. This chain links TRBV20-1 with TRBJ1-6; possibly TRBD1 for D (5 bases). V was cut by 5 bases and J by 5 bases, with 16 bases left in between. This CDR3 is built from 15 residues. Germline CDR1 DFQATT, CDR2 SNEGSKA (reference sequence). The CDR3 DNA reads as TGCAGTGCTTTAAAGGGGAGGGCCGATAATTCACCCCTCCACTTT. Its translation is CSALKGRADNSPLHF.

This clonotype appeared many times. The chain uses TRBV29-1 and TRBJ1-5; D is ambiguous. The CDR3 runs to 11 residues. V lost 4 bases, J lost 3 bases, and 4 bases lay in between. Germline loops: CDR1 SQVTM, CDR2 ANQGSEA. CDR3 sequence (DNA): TGCAGCGTTGGACACAATCAGCCCCAGCATTTT. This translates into CSVGHNQPQHF.

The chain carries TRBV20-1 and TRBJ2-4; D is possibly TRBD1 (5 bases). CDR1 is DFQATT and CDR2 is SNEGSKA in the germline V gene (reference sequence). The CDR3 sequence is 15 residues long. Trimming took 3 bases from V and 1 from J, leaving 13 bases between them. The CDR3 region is CSASSGNSAKNIQYF. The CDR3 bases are TGCAGTGCTAGCTCAGGGAACTCGGCCAAAAACATTCAGTACTTC.

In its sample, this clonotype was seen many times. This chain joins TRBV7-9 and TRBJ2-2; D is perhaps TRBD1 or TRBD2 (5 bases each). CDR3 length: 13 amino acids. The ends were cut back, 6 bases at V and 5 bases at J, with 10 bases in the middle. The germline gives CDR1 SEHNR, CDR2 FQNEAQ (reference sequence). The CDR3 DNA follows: TGTGCCAGCAGAATCAGGGAGACCGGGGAGCTGTTTTTT. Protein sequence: CASRIRETGELFF. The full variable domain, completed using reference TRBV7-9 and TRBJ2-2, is DTGVSQNPRHKITKRGQNVTFRCDPISEHNRLYWYRQTLGQGPEFLTYFQNEAQLEKSRLLSDRFSAERPKGSFSTLEIQRTEQGDSAMYLCASRIRETGELFFGEGSRLTVL.

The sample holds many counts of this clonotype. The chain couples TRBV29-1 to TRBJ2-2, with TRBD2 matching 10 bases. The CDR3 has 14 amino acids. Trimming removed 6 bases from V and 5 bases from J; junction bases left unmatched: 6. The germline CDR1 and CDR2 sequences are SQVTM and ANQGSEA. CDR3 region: CSVWTSGRTGELFF. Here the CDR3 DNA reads TGCAGCGTCTGGACTAGCGGAAGGACCGGGGAGCTGTTTTTT.